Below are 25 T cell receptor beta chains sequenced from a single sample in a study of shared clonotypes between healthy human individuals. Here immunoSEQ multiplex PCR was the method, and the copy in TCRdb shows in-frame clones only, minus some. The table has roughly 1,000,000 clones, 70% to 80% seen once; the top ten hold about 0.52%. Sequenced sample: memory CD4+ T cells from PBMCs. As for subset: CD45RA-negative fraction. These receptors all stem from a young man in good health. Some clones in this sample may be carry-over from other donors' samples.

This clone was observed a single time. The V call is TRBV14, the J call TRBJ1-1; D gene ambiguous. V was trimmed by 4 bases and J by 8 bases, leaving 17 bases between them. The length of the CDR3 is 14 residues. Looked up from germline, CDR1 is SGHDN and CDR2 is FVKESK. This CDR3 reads CASSPSAGLREAFF. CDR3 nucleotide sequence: TGTGCCAGCAGCCCCTCCGCTGGGCTCCGAGAAGCTTTCTTT.

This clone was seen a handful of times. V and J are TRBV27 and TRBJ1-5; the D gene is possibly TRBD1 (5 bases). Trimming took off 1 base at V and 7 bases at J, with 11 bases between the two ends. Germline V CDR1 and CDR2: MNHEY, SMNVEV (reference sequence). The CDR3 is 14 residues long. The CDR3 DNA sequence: TGTGCCAGCAGTTTATTTGGGGGAGGGCAGCCCCAGCATTTT. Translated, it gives CASSLFGGGQPQHF.

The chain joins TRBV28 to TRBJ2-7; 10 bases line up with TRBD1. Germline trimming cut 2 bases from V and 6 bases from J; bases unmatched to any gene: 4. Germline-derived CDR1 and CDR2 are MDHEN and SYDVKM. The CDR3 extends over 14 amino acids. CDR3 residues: CASSLGTGALEQYF. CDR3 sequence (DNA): TGTGCCAGCAGTTTAGGGACAGGGGCCCTCGAGCAGTACTTC.

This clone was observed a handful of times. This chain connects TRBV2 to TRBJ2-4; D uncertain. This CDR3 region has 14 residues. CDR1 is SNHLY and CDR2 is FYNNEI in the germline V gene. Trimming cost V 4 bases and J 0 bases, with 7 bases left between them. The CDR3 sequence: CASSGIRAKNIQYF. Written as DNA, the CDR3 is TGTGCCAGCAGTGGAATAAGAGCCAAAAACATTCAGTACTTC.

The CDR3 loop reads CASSPGTSGILAGELFF. For the CDR3, the DNA is TGTGCCAGCAGCCCAGGGACTAGCGGGATCTTGGCCGGGGAGCTGTTTTTT. The chain couples TRBV11-2 to TRBJ2-2, with 13 bases matching TRBD2. The CDR3 sequence is 17 residues long. V shed 5 bases, J shed 6 bases, and the junction held 9 bases outside the gene matches. Germline CDR1 reads SGHAT; CDR2 reads FQNNGV.

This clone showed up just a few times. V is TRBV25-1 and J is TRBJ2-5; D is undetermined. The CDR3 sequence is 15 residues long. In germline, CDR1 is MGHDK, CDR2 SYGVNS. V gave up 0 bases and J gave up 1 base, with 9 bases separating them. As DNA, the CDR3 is TGTGCCAGCAGTGAATATAAGAGCATCCAAGAGACCCAGTACTTC. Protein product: CASSEYKSIQETQYF.

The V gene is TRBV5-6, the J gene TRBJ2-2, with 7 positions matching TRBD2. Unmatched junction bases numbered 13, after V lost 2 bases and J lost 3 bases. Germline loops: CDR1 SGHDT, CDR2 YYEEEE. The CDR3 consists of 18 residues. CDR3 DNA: TGTGCCAGCAGCTTCTTCGCGGGAGTTATTCGAGACACCGGGGAGCTGTTTTTT. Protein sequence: CASSFFAGVIRDTGELFF.

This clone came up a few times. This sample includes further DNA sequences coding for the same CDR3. CDR3 nucleotide sequence: TGCGCCAGCAGCTTGGCCCTAGCGGGCGGAGAGACCCAGTACTTC. Translated, it gives CASSLALAGGETQYF. V gene TRBV5-1 combines with J gene TRBJ2-5; 8 bases align to TRBD2. The J segment lost 4 bases and the V segment lost 0 bases, leaving 5 bases of the junction unmatched. The CDR3 has 15 residues. CDR1 is SGHRS and CDR2 is YFSETQ in the germline V gene.

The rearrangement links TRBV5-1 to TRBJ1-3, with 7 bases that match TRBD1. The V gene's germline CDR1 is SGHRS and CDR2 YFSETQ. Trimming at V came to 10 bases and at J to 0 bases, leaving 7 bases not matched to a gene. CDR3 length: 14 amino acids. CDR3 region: CASKQGLSGNTIYF. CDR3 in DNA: TGCGCCTCGAAACAGGGGCTCTCTGGAAACACCATATATTTT.

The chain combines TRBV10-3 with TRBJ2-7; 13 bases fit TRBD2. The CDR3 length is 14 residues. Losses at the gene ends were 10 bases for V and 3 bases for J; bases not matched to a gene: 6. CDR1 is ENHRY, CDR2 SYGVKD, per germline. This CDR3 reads CATRTSGSYYEQYF. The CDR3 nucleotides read TGTGCCACCCGGACTAGCGGGAGTTACTACGAGCAGTACTTC.

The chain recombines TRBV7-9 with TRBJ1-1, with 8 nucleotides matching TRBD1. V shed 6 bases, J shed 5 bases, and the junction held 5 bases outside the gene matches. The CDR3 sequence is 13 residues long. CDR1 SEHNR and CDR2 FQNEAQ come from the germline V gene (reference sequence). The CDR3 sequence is CASRQGARTEAFF. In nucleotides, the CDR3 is TGTGCCAGCAGGCAGGGGGCGCGAACTGAAGCTTTCTTT.

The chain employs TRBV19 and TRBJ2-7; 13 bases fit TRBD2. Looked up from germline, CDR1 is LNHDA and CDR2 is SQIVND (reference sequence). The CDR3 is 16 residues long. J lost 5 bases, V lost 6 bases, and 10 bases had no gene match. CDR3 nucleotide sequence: TGTGCCAGTAGCGACCAGGGGGGACTAGCGGGACACGAGCAGTACTTC. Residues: CASSDQGGLAGHEQYF. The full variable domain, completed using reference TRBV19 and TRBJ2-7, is DGGITQSPKYLFRKEGQNVTLSCEQNLNHDAMYWYRQDPGQGLRLIYYSQIVNDFQKGDIAEGYSVSREKKESFPLTVTSAQKNPTAFYLCASSDQGGLAGHEQYFGPGTRLTVT.

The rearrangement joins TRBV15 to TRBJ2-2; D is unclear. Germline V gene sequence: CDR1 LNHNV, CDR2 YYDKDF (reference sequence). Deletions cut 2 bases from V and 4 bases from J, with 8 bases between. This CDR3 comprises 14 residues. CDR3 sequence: CATSRQLGTGELFF. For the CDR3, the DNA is TGTGCCACCAGCAGACAGCTTGGCACCGGGGAGCTGTTTTTT.

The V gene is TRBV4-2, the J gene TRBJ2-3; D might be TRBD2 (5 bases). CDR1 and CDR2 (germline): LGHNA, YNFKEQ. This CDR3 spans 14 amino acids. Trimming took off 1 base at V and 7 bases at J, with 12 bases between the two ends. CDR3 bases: TGTGCCAGCAGCCAAGTACTAGATGGAAATACGCAGTATTTT. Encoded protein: CASSQVLDGNTQYF.

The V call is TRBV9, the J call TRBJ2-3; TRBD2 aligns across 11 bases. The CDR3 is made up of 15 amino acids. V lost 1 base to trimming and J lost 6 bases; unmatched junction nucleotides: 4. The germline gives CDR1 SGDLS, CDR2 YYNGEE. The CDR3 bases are TGTGCCAGCAGCGTACTAGCGGGGGGTGGGGATACGCAGTATTTT. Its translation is CASSVLAGGGDTQYF.

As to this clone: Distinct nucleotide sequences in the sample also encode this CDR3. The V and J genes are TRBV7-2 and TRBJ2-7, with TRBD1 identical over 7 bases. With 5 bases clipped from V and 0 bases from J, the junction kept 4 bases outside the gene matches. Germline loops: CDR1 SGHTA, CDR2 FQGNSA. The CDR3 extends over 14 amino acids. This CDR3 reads CASSPDRTSYEQYF. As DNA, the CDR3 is TGTGCCAGCAGCCCGGACAGGACCTCCTACGAGCAGTACTTC.

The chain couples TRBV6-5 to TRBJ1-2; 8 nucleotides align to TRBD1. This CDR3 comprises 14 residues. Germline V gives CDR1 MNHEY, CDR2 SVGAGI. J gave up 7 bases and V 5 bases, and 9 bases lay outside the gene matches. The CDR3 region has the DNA TGTGCCAGCAGTCGGGACAGGACCAGGGGTGGCTACACCTTC. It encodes CASSRDRTRGGYTF.

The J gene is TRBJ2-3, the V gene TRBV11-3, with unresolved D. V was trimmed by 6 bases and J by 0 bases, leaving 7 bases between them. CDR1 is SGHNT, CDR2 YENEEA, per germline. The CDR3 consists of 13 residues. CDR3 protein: CASSLTSTDTQYF. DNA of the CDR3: TGTGCCAGCAGTCTAACTAGCACAGATACGCAGTATTTT.

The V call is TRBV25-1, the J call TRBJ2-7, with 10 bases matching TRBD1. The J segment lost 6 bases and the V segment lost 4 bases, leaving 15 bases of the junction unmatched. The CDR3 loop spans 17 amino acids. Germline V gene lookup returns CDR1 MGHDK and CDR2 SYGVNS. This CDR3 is CASSGPLPGQGFVEQYF. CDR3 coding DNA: TGTGCCAGCAGTGGCCCCCTTCCGGGACAGGGGTTCGTCGAGCAGTACTTC.

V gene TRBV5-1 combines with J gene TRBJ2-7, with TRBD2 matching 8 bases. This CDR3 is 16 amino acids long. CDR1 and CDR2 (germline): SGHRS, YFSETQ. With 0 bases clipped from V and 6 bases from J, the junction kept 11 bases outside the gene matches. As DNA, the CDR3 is TGCGCCAGCAGCTTGGCCATAGCTAGCGGGTTGGCCGAGCAGTACTTC. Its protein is CASSLAIASGLAEQYF.

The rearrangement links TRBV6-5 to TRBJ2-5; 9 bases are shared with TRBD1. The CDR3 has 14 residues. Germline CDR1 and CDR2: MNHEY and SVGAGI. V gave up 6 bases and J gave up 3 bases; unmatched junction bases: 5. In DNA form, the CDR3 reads TGTGCCAGCAGAACTTGGGACAGGGAAGAGACCCAGTACTTC. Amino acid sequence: CASRTWDREETQYF.

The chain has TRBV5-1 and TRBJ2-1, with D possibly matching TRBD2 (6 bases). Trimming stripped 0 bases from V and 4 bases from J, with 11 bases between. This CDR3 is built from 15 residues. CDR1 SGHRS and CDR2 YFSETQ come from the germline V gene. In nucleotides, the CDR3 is TGCGCCAGCAGCTTGGCGGGAGCGGAGTACAATGAGCAGTTCTTC. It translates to CASSLAGAEYNEQFF.

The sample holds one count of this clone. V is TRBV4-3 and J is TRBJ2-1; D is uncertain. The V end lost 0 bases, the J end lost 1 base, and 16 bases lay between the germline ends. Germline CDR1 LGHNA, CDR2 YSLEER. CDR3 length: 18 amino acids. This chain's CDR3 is CASSQEYEPLLSYNEQFF. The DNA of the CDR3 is TGCGCCAGCAGCCAAGAATATGAACCTCTCTTATCCTACAATGAGCAGTTCTTC.

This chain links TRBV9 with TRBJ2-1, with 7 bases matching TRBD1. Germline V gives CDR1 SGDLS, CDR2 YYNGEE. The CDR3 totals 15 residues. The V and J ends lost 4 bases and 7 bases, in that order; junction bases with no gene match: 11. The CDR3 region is CASSPPGTALNEQFF. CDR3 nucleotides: TGTGCCAGCAGCCCACCCGGGACAGCCTTAAATGAGCAGTTCTTC.

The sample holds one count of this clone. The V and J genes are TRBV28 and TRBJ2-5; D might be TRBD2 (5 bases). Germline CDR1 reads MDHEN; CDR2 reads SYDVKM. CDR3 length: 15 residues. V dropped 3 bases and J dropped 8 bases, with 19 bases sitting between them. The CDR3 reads CASSLLEGVVSTQYF. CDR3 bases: TGTGCCAGCAGTTTGCTAGAGGGCGTTGTTTCAACCCAGTACTTC.